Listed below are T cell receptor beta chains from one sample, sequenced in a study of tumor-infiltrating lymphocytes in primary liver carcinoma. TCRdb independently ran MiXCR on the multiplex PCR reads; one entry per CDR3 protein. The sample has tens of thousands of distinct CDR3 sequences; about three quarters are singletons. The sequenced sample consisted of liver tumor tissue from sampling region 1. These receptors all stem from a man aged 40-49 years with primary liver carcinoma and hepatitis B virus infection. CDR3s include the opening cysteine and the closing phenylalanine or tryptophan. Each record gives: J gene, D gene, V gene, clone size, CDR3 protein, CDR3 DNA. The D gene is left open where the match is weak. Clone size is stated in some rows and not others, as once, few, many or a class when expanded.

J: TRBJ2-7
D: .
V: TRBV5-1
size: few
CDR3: CASSLSGTTYEQYF
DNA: TGCGCCAGCAGCTTGTCCGGGACGACCTACGAGCAGTACTTC

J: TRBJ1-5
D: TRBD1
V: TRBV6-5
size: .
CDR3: CANRLKTGGNQPQHF
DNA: TGTGCCAACAGATTAAAAACAGGGGGCAATCAGCCCCAGCACTTT

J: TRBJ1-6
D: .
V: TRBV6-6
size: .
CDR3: CASSRDGPWSPLNF
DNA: TGTGCCAGCAGCCGGGATGGCCCATGGTCACCCCTCAACTTT

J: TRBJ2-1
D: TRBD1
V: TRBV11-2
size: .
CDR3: CAMGQRNIEQFF
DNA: TGTGCCATGGGACAGCGAAACATTGAGCAGTTCTTC

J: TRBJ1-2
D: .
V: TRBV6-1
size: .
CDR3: CASSEDRDRSYGCTF
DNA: TGTGCCAGCAGTGAAGACAGGGACCGATCGTATGGCTGCACCTTC

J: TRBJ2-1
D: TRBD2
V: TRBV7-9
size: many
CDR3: CASSPSGSSYNEQFF
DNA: TGTGCCAGCAGTCCTAGCGGGAGCTCCTACAATGAGCAGTTCTTC

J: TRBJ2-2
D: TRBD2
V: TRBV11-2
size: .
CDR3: CASSSTTRGRAALHGELFF
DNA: TGTGCCAGCAGCTCGACGACTAGAGGGAGGGCCGCCTTACACGGGGAGTTGTTTTTT

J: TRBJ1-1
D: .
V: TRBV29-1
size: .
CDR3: CSVEDLVGSEASF
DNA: TGCAGCGTTGAAGATCTAGTTGGGAGCGAAGCTTCCTTT

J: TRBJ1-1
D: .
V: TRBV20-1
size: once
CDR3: CSAGPPGQMNTEAFF
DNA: TGCAGTGCTGGTCCACCGGGACAAATGAACACTGAAGCTTTCTTT

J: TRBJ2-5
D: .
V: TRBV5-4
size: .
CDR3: CASSSLQVQEDQYF
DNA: TGTGCTAGCAGCTCCCTACAGGTTCAAGAAGACCAGTACTTC

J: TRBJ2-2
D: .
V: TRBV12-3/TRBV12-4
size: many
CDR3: CASSLGSSGPSTGELFF
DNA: TGTGCCAGCAGTTTAGGGAGTAGCGGCCCATCCACCGGGGAGCTGTTTTTT

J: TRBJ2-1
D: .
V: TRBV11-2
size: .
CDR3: CASSSASPANEQFF
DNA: TGTGCCAGCAGTTCAGCGAGTCCTGCGAATGAGCAGTTCTTC

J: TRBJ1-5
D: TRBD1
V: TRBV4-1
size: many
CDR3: CASSQGDRNDQPQHF
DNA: TGCGCCAGCAGCCAAGGGGACAGGAACGATCAGCCCCAGCATTTT

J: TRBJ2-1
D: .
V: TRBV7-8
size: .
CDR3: CVSSLVNSSYNEQFF
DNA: TGTGTCAGCAGCTTAGTTAATAGCTCCTACAATGAGCAGTTCTTC

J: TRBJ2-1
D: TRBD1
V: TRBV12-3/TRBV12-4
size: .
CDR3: CANSLTGTGGNEHFF
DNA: TGTGCCAACAGTTTGACCGGGACAGGGGGCAATGAGCACTTCTTC

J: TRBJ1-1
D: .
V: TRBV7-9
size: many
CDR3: CASSLAVTEAFF
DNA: TGTGCCAGCAGCTTAGCGGTCACTGAAGCTTTCTTT

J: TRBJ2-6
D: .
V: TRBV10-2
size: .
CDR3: CASSLVSGANVLTF
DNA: TGCGCCAGCAGTCTGGTCTCTGGGGCCAACGTCTTGACTTTC

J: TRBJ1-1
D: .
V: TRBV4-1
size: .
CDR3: CARCHLPGLNTEAFF
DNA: TGCGCCAGGTGCCACCTCCCGGGGTTGAACACTGAAGCTTTCTTT

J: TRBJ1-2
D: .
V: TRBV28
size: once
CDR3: CLSSSQGTGYTF
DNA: TGTCTCAGCAGCTCCCAGGGGACTGGTTACACCTTC

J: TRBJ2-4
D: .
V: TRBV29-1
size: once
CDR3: CSPSPDSTKAKNIKYF
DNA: TGCAGCCCGAGCCCCGACAGCACAAAAGCCAAAAACATTAAGTACTTC

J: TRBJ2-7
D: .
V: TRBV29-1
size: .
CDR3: CSVEYQQDTEEYF
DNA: TGCAGCGTTGAATATCAGCAGGACACCGAGGAGTACTTC

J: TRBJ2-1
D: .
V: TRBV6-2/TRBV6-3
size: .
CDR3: CVSSYWGRGSYNEQFF
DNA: TGTGTCAGCAGTTATTGGGGAAGGGGCTCCTACAATGAGCAGTTCTTC

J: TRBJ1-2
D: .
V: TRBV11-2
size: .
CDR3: CVSSLDRQSYGYTF
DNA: TGTGTCAGCAGCCTAGATCGGCAGAGCTATGGCTACACCTTC

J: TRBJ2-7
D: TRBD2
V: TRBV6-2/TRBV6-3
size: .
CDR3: CAGRGLAGEDFYEQYF
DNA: TGTGCCGGCAGGGGACTAGCGGGAGAGGACTTCTACGAGCAGTACTTC